The 15 T cell receptor beta chains given below trace back to one sample, sequenced in a study of blood T cell repertoires in COVID-19. Repertoires were generated with immunoSEQ multiplex PCR, while TCRdb's copy carries only in-frame clones and drops some. The data show 300,000 or so clones, 70% to 90% seen once. The sample comprised PBMCs or T cells enriched from blood (not recorded which). The source of these receptors is a woman aged 25 to 39 who had recovered from COVID-19.

The chain employs TRBV4-1 and TRBJ2-4; 10 bases fit TRBD1. This CDR3 is 17 amino acids long. Germline V lookup: CDR1 MGHRA, CDR2 YSYEKL. V shed 1 base and J 0 bases; nucleotides not matched to a gene: 3. CDR3 nucleotides: TGCGCCAGCAGCCAAGGACAGGGGGCCCTAGCCAAAAACATTCAGTACTTC. This codes for CASSQGQGALAKNIQYF.

This clone was found a few times. The rearrangement joins TRBV27 to TRBJ1-1; weak D call: TRBD1 (5 bases). This CDR3 has 14 residues. Between the trimmed V and J ends, which lost 2 bases and 3 bases, there was a span of 10 bases. Germline V gene data show CDR1 as MNHEY and CDR2 as SMNVEV (reference sequence). The CDR3 bases are TGTGCCAGCAGTTTACTCTGGGGCCACACTGAAGCTTTCTTT. Translating it yields CASSLLWGHTEAFF.

As to this clone: At the DNA level, this CDR3 is encoded by other sequences in the same sample as well. This chain connects TRBV19 to TRBJ1-2; D ambiguous. The germline V gene has CDR1 LNHDA and CDR2 SQIVND (reference sequence). This CDR3 region has 13 residues. Trimming left V 3 bases short and J 2 bases short, with 7 bases between. This chain's CDR3 is CASSISGNYGYTF. CDR3 nucleotide sequence: TGTGCCAGTAGTATTTCAGGCAACTATGGCTACACCTTC. The full variable domain, with the rest looked up from reference TRBV19 and TRBJ1-2, is DGGITQSPKYLFRKEGQNVTLSCEQNLNHDAMYWYRQDPGQGLRLIYYSQIVNDFQKGDIAEGYSVSREKKESFPLTVTSAQKNPTAFYLCASSISGNYGYTFGSGTRLTVV.

The table lists this clone with a few counts. The V gene is TRBV19, the J gene TRBJ1-1, with TRBD1 matching 10 bases. The CDR3 length is 17 residues. Germline trimming cut 6 bases from V and 0 bases from J; bases unmatched to any gene: 10. The V gene's germline CDR1 is LNHDA and CDR2 SQIVND (reference sequence). The CDR3 coding sequence is TGTGCCAGTAGCCTCCGATCCGGGACAGGGGTGAACACTGAAGCTTTCTTT. This sequence encodes CASSLRSGTGVNTEAFF.

This chain uses TRBV4-3 with TRBJ2-7; the D gene is possibly TRBD1 (5 bases). The CDR3 consists of 15 residues. Germline CDR1 and CDR2: LGHNA and YSLEER. Trimming took 1 base from V and 4 from J, leaving 14 bases between them. Here the CDR3 reads CASSQVEGARYEQYF. Written as DNA, the CDR3 is TGCGCCAGCAGCCAAGTTGAAGGGGCGCGTTACGAGCAGTACTTC.

Worth noting for this clone: Additional DNA sequences in this sample encode the identical CDR3. The gene calls are TRBV30 and TRBJ1-1; weak D call: TRBD1 (5 bases). From germline, CDR1 is GTSNPN and CDR2 SVGIG (reference sequence). The CDR3 is 13 amino acids. V was cut by 0 bases and J by 4 bases, with 9 bases left in between. In DNA form, the CDR3 reads TGTGCCTGGAGTGTAGGCAGGGCCACTGAAGCTTTCTTT. As protein: CAWSVGRATEAFF.

This chain connects TRBV6-6 to TRBJ1-6; no reliable D call. V was cut by 6 bases and J by 3 bases, with 12 bases left in between. The germline CDR1 and CDR2 sequences are MNHNY and SVGAGI (reference sequence). The CDR3 runs to 15 residues. CDR3 protein: CASSQEALYNSPLHF. CDR3 nucleotide sequence: TGTGCCAGCAGCCAAGAGGCGCTCTATAATTCACCCCTCCACTTT.

V and J are TRBV6-2 or TRBV6-3 and TRBJ2-7; D is possibly TRBD1 (6 bases). The germline V gene has CDR1 MNHEY and CDR2 SVGEGT. Between the trimmed V and J ends, which lost 6 bases and 5 bases, there was a span of 17 bases. CDR3 size: 14 residues. The CDR3 DNA follows: TGTGCCAGCAGCGAAACAGGGCCCTTGGACGAGCAGTACTTC. It yields the protein CASSETGPLDEQYF.

The chain is built from TRBV5-1 and TRBJ1-1; D gene unclear. V was shortened by 4 bases and J by 0 bases, with 7 bases between the two germline ends. The CDR3 has 13 amino acids. CDR1 is SGHRS and CDR2 is YFSETQ in the germline V gene. CDR3 nucleotides: TGCGCCAGCAGCAGGGAGATGAACACTGAAGCTTTCTTT. It encodes CASSREMNTEAFF.

The V and J genes are TRBV7-8 and TRBJ1-1; a weak D match, TRBD1 (6 bases). CDR3 length equals 16 residues. Germline V gives CDR1 SGHVS, CDR2 FQNEAQ. With 5 bases removed from V and 4 bases from J, the gap between germline ends came to 20 bases. In DNA, the CDR3 is TGTGCCAGCAGCATCCCCCGCACAGGGTCGGGCACTGAAGCTTTCTTT. This encodes CASSIPRTGSGTEAFF.

The chain uses TRBV4-2 and TRBJ1-1, with D unresolved. The CDR3 covers 12 residues. The V gene lost 0 bases and the J gene lost 11 bases, with 10 bases spanning the gap. Germline-derived CDR1 and CDR2 are LGHNA and YNFKEQ. CDR3 protein: CASSQEMGGAFF. In DNA, the CDR3 is TGTGCCAGCAGCCAAGAAATGGGAGGGGCTTTCTTT.

This clone turned up a few times. This chain joins TRBV29-1 and TRBJ1-2; TRBD1 might be the D (5 bases). The germline CDR1 and CDR2 sequences are SQVTM and ANQGSEA. Trimming left V 4 bases short and J 4 bases short, with 10 bases between. This CDR3 is built from 12 residues. DNA for the CDR3: TGCAGCGTTGGGGAACAGGCCTATGGCTACACCTTC. It is translated as CSVGEQAYGYTF.

The V and J genes are TRBV24-1 and TRBJ1-5; D unresolved. The V end was cut by 4 bases, the J end by 0 bases, with 6 bases between. This CDR3 spans 14 amino acids. CDR1 and CDR2 (germline): KGHDR, SFDVKD. CDR3 sequence (DNA): TGTGCCACCAGTGACGGGAATAGCAATCAGCCCCAGCATTTT. This encodes CATSDGNSNQPQHF.

This sequence joins TRBV30 and TRBJ1-2; D is possibly TRBD1 (6 bases). CDR1 is GTSNPN and CDR2 is SVGIG in the germline V gene (reference sequence). The V gene lost 4 bases and the J gene lost 7 bases, with 19 bases spanning the gap. The CDR3 has 14 amino acids. The DNA for the CDR3 is TGTGCCTGGACCCAGGGGCACCCAGGGAGTGGCTACACCTTC. It specifies CAWTQGHPGSGYTF.

This chain connects TRBV10-2 to TRBJ2-5, with no clear D. CDR1 is WSHSY, CDR2 SAAADI, per germline. This CDR3 has 10 residues. V lost 6 bases and J lost 6, with 5 bases in between. CDR3 loop: CASRGQTQYF. The CDR3, as DNA: TGCGCCAGCAGGGGCCAGACCCAGTACTTC.